The entry below gives a single TCR beta chain sequence along with its context. This record comes from a study of blood T cell repertoires in COVID-19. Here immunoSEQ multiplex PCR was the method, and the copy in TCRdb shows in-frame clones only, minus some. The table records 650,000 to 800,000 clones, 75% to 90% of them present only once. Unmatched junction bases numbered 9, after V lost 3 bases and J lost 4 bases. Germline CDR1 is SGHRS and CDR2 is YFSETQ. The CDR3 covers 15 residues. The receptor was isolated from a woman under 30 with acute or convalescent COVID-19. What was sequenced was peripheral blood. This chain uses TRBV5-1 with TRBJ2-5, with 7 positions matching TRBD1. DNA for the CDR3: TGCGCCAGCAGCTCCCAACAGGGGAAGGGAGAGACCCAGTACTTC. The encoded protein is CASSSQQGKGETQYF.